This paragraph reports one T cell receptor (beta chain). Under the authors' procedure: By means of reference gene primer amplification, nucleated cell counts were estimated. Assay: immunoSEQ multiplex PCR; the TCRdb copy retains only in-frame clones and omits some. V and J calls and clone size come straight from that table; D and trimming were deduced from the DNA. This table holds some 150,000 clones, 75% to 85% found once. The data belong to a study of blood T cell repertoires in COVID-19. CDR1 is SNHLY and CDR2 is FYNNEI in the germline V gene. Trimming shortened V by 2 bases and J by 0 bases, and 15 bases separated the two germline ends. This CDR3 is built from 17 residues.

Material: peripheral blood. The receptor's source is a woman older than 75 with active or convalescent COVID-19. The rearrangement links TRBV2 to TRBJ2-3, with D tentatively TRBD1 (5 bases). For the CDR3, the DNA is TGTGCCAGCAGTGAATTCGGCAGGGTAGCTAGCACAGATACGCAGTATTTT. Its protein is CASSEFGRVASTDTQYF.